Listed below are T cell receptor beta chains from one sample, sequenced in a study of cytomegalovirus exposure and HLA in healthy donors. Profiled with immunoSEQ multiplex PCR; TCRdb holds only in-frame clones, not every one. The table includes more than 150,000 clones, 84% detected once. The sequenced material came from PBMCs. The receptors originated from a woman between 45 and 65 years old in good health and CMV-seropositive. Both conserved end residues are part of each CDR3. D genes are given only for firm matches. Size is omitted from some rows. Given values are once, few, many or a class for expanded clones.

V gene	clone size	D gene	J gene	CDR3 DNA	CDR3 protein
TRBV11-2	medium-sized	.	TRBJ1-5	TGTGCCAGCAGCTGGGAACAGGTTTTAACCTCTGGGGATCAGCCCCAGCATTTT	CASSWEQVLTSGDQPQHF
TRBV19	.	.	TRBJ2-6	TGTGCCACTCAGACAGGAGCTGGGGCCAACGTCCTGACTTTC	CATQTGAGANVLTF
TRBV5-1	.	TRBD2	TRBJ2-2	TGCGCCAGCAGCTTATCAGGCGGCGGCGGGGGCGGGGAGCTGTTTTTT	CASSLSGGGGGGELFF
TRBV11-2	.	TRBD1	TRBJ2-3	TGTGCCAGCAGCCCACGGACAGGGGCAGATACGCAGTATTTT	CASSPRTGADTQYF
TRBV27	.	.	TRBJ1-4	TGTGCCAGCAGTTTAGGGGCCCTAGGTGAAAAACTGTTTTTT	CASSLGALGEKLFF
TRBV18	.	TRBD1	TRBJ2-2	TGTGCCAGCTCACCTACAGGGGGCGTTGTCGGGGAGCTGTTTTTT	CASSPTGGVVGELFF
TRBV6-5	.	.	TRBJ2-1	TGTGCCAGCAGCTACTTTGGCAGGTCTTACAATGAGCAGTTCTTC	CASSYFGRSYNEQFF
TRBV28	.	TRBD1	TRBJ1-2	TGTGCCACCTCCGCGGGACAGGGAGGGGGCTACACCTTC	CATSAGQGGGYTF
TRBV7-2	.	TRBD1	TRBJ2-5	TGTGCCAGCAGCTGGACAGGGGTTCAAGAGACCCAGTACTTC	CASSWTGVQETQYF
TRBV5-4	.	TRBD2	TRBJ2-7	TGTGCCAGCAGCCTAGGCGGGGGAGACCGTTCTCAGAACTACGAGCAGTACTTC	CASSLGGGDRSQNYEQYF
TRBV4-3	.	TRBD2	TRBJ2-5	TGCGCCAGCAGCCAAGAAAAGGCGGGGCGGGGGGACGAGACCCAGTACTTC	CASSQEKAGRGDETQYF
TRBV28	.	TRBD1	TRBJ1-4	TGTGCCAGCAGTTTACAGGGGGCGTATGAAAAACTGTTTTTT	CASSLQGAYEKLFF
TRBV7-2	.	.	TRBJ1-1	TGTGCCAGCAGCTTTATGGGAGGGACTGAAGCTTTCTTT	CASSFMGGTEAFF
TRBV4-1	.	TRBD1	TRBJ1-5	TGCGCCAGCTCACACGACGGGACAGGGAGTTTGGGGGGCAATCAGCCCCAGCATTTT	CASSHDGTGSLGGNQPQHF
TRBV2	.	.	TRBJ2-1	TGTGCCAGCAGTCGTTATCAGGGTGAGCAGTTCTTC	CASSRYQGEQFF
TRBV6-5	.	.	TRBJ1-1	TGTGCCAGCAGTTACAACCCGGGAGCCGAAGCTTTCTTT	CASSYNPGAEAFF
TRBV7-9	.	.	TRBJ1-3	TGTGCCAGCAGCGCCCAGGGACTGGGGACTGGAAACACCATATATTTT	CASSAQGLGTGNTIYF
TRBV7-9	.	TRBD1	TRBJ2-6	TGTGCCAGCAGTTGGGACAGACCCTCTGGGGCCAACGTCCTGACTTTC	CASSWDRPSGANVLTF
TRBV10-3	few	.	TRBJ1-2	TGTGCCATCAGTAGTACAGGGAATGGCTACACCTTC	CAISSTGNGYTF
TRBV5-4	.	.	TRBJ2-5	TGTGCCAGCAGCCGGTTGGGAGACCTTCAAGAGACCCAGTACTTC	CASSRLGDLQETQYF
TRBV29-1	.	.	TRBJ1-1	TGCAGCGTTCGGGGGACTTACGGTCAATTGAACACTGAAGCTTTCTTT	CSVRGTYGQLNTEAFF
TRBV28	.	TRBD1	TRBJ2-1	TGTGCCAGCAGTTTAGAGGGACAGGGGAACAATGAGCAGTTCTTC	CASSLEGQGNNEQFF
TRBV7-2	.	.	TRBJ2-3	TGTGCCAGCAGCTTAGCGCGGCAGGGGGGAGATACGCAGTATTTT	CASSLARQGGDTQYF
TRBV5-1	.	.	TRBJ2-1	TGCGCCAGCAGCTTGAACATGAACATAAACAATGAGCAGTTCTTC	CASSLNMNINNEQFF
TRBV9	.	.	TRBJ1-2	TGTGCCAGCAGCGTAGCATCGGGGGTTGGGGTAAGCTACACCTTC	CASSVASGVGVSYTF
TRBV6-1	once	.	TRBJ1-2	TGTGCCAGCAGTGAAGGGCGGGGCAGTGGAGTATATGGCTACACCTTC	CASSEGRGSGVYGYTF
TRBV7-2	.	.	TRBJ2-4	TGTGCCAGCAGCTTTAGGAGTCGGCTAACCAAAAACATTCAGTACTTC	CASSFRSRLTKNIQYF
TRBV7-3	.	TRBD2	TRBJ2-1	TGTGCCAGCAGCTTAATACTAGCGGACTACAATGAGCAGTTCTTC	CASSLILADYNEQFF
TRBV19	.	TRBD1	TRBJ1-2	TGTGCCAGTAGTGCGGACAGGGGGCAGGGTGGCTACACCTTC	CASSADRGQGGYTF
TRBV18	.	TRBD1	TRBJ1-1	TGTGCCAGCTCCCCCGGGACAGAGAACACTGAAGCTTTCTTT	CASSPGTENTEAFF
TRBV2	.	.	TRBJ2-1	TGTGCCAGCAGTGAGAGTCTAGAGGGCAATGAGCAGTTCTTC	CASSESLEGNEQFF
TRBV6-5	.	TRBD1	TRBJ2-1	TGTGCCAGCAAGGGACAGGGTGTTAGTGAGCAGTTCTTC	CASKGQGVSEQFF
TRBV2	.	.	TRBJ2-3	TGTGCCAGCAGTGAAATCAGAGGCGCGAACACAGATACGCAGTATTTT	CASSEIRGANTDTQYF
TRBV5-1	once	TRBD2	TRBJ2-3	TGCGCCAGCAGCCTACTAGCGGGGGGGGAGGATACGCAGTATTTT	CASSLLAGGEDTQYF
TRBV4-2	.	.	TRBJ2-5	TGTGCCAGCAGCCAAGGCAGACAGCGAACCCAAGAGACCCAGTACTTC	CASSQGRQRTQETQYF
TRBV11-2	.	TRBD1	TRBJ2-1	TGTGCCAGCAGCTTAGGAGGGGGCAAACCCTCCTACAATGAGCAGTTCTTC	CASSLGGGKPSYNEQFF
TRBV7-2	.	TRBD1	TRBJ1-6	TGTGCCAGCAGCCAGCTAGGGGGCACAACCTATAATTCACCCCTCCACTTT	CASSQLGGTTYNSPLHF
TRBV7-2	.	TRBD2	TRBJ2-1	TGTGCCAGCAGCCCCACCCGGCTAGCGGGGGGCCCCAGATACAATGAGCAGTTCTTC	CASSPTRLAGGPRYNEQFF
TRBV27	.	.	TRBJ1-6	TGTGCCAGCAGTTACGACAGGAACTATAATTCACCCCTCCACTTT	CASSYDRNYNSPLHF
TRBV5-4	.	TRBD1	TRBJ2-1	TGTGCCAGCTCCGGACAGGGATCCTACAATGAGCAGTTCTTC	CASSGQGSYNEQFF
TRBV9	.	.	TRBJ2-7	TGTGCCAGCAGCGGGCAGGGGTCGGGCTACGAGCAGTACTTC	CASSGQGSGYEQYF
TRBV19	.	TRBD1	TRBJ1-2	TGTGCCAGTAGTATTGCAAGAGGGGGCGATTATGGCTACACCTTC	CASSIARGGDYGYTF
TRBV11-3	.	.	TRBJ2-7	TGTGCCAGCAGCCTAACAGGGTCGCACGAGCAGTACTTC	CASSLTGSHEQYF
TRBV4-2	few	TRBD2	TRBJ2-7	TGTGCCAGCAGCCAAGATTTTGGGGGAGGGGAGTACGAGCAGTACTTC	CASSQDFGGGEYEQYF
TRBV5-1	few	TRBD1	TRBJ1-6	TGCGCCAGCAGCCATGGACAGGGGAGTTCACCCCTCCACTTT	CASSHGQGSSPLHF
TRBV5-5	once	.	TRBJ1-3	TGTGCCAGCAGCTTGGGTGGAAGGCAGGGGAGCTCTGGAAACACCATATATTTT	CASSLGGRQGSSGNTIYF
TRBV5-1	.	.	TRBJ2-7	TGCGCCAGCAGCCAACAGGGGGGGTCCTACGAGCAGTACTTC	CASSQQGGSYEQYF
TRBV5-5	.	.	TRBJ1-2	TGTGCCAGCAGCCCCTACGAGGTAGAAGGCTACACCTTC	CASSPYEVEGYTF
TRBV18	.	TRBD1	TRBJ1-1	TGTGCCAGCTCACCTAGACAGGGGGGAGGCACTGAAGCTTTCTTT	CASSPRQGGGTEAFF
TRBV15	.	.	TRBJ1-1	TGTGCCACCAGCGGGCACCCTCCGATGGGCACTGAAGCTTTCTTT	CATSGHPPMGTEAFF